These 24 T cell receptor beta chains came from one sample sequenced in a study of cytomegalovirus exposure and HLA in healthy donors. Researchers ran the PCR with 60 Vbeta and 13 Jbeta primers. This table comes from immunoSEQ multiplex PCR, and its TCRdb copy is limited to in-frame clones, with some not included. The sample carries 200,000 to 250,000 clones, about four fifths recorded once. The sequenced material came from PBMCs. The source is a woman aged 40-49 years in good health and CMV-seropositive.

Turning to this clone: This sample includes further DNA sequences coding for the same CDR3. CDR3 sequence (DNA): TGCGCCAGCAGCCAAGGACTAGCGGATTACAATGAGCAGTTCTTC. Protein product: CASSQGLADYNEQFF. The chain carries TRBV4-3 and TRBJ2-1; 9 bases are shared with TRBD2. The CDR3 length is 15 residues. J gave up 4 bases and V 1 base, and 2 bases lay outside the gene matches. Germline lookup yields CDR1 LGHNA and CDR2 YSLEER.

This clone was seen once. V usage is TRBV6-5 and J usage is TRBJ1-2, with TRBD1 as a possible D gene (5 bases). Germline CDR1 reads MNHEY; CDR2 reads SVGAGI. The germline V and J ends were trimmed by 0 bases and 9 bases, with 17 bases remaining between them. The CDR3 loop spans 15 amino acids. The DNA for the CDR3 is TGTGCCAGCAGTTACTCGAGAGTTGACAGAGGACGCTACACCTTC. Amino acid sequence: CASSYSRVDRGRYTF.

The chain links TRBV2 to TRBJ1-2; the D is unclear. There are 12 residues in the CDR3. From germline, CDR1 is SNHLY and CDR2 FYNNEI. Trimming removed 3 bases at V and 8 bases at J, with 10 bases between. The CDR3 spells CASSERERGYTF. CDR3 DNA sequence: TGTGCCAGCAGTGAGAGGGAGAGGGGCTACACCTTC.

This chain joins TRBV29-1 and TRBJ2-5, with 12 bases identical to TRBD2. V lost 7 bases and J lost 2; bases outside the gene matches: 2. The CDR3 loop spans 13 amino acids. The germline gives CDR1 SQVTM, CDR2 ANQGSEA. CDR3 in amino acids: CSGGLAGQETQYF. In DNA form, the CDR3 reads TGCAGCGGGGGACTAGCGGGTCAAGAGACCCAGTACTTC.

V and J are TRBV11-2 and TRBJ2-5; D may be TRBD2 (6 bases). The tail of the sequence fits TRBJ2-7 better, so the J call may be wrong. Germline CDR1 reads SGHAT; CDR2 reads FQNNGV. CDR3 length equals 16 residues. This chain's CDR3 is CASSLRAGPTPYEQYF. The CDR3 DNA follows: TGTGCCAGCAGCTTAAGAGCGGGCCCAACCCCTTACGAGCAGTACTTC.

The chain carries TRBV7-9 and TRBJ2-2; 7 bases map to TRBD1. The CDR3 has 14 amino acids. Germline values: CDR1 SEHNR, CDR2 FQNEAQ (reference sequence). V lost 4 bases to trimming and J lost 5 bases; unmatched junction nucleotides: 4. Here the CDR3 reads CASSSYRGTGELFF. The DNA of the CDR3 is TGTGCCAGCAGCTCGTACAGGGGAACCGGGGAGCTGTTTTTT. The full variable domain, completed using reference TRBV7-9 and TRBJ2-2, is DTGVSQNPRHKITKRGQNVTFRCDPISEHNRLYWYRQTLGQGPEFLTYFQNEAQLEKSRLLSDRFSAERPKGSFSTLEIQRTEQGDSAMYLCASSSYRGTGELFFGEGSRLTVL.

This clone was observed a few times. The chain uses TRBV11-3 and TRBJ1-3, with unresolved D. This CDR3 region has 15 residues. The ends were cut back, 3 bases at V and 2 bases at J, with 11 bases in the middle. In germline, CDR1 is SGHNT, CDR2 YENEEA. The CDR3 region is CASSLGRGAGNTIYF. The DNA of the CDR3 is TGTGCCAGCAGCTTGGGGAGAGGAGCTGGAAACACCATATATTTT.

A note on this clone: Other DNA sequences of this sample code for an identical CDR3. The chain is built from TRBV9 and TRBJ2-3; 12 bases map to TRBD2. The CDR3 extends over 16 amino acids. Unmatched junction bases numbered 0, after V lost 0 bases and J lost 1 base. Per the germline V gene, CDR1 is SGDLS and CDR2 is YYNGEE. The CDR3 here is CASSVGLAGGTDTQYF. CDR3 coding DNA: TGTGCCAGCAGCGTAGGACTAGCGGGGGGCACAGATACGCAGTATTTT.

V and J are TRBV12-5 and TRBJ2-6; D might be TRBD2 (6 bases). There are 16 residues in the CDR3. The germline V and J ends were trimmed by 0 bases and 4 bases, with 10 bases remaining between them. Germline V gives CDR1 LGHNT, CDR2 FRNRAP. The DNA of the CDR3 is TGTGCTAGTGGTTTGGTACACAGCGGGGGGGCCAACGTCCTGACTTTC. Its protein is CASGLVHSGGANVLTF. Using reference TRBV12-5 and TRBJ2-6 for the parts outside the CDR3, the full variable domain is DARVTQTPRHKVTEMGQEVTMRCQPILGHNTVFWYRQTMMQGLELLAYFRNRAPLDDSGMPKDRFSAEMPDATLATLKIQPSEPRDSAVYFCASGLVHSGGANVLTFGAGSRLTVL.

V is TRBV6-4 and J is TRBJ1-5, with a possible D match to TRBD1 (5 bases). This CDR3 has 15 amino acids. Trimming took 2 bases from V and 6 from J, leaving 14 bases between them. Germline V gives CDR1 MRHNA, CDR2 SNTAGT. CDR3 residues: CASSDLRLGGQPQHF. CDR3 DNA: TGTGCCAGCAGTGACCTCAGGCTGGGGGGTCAGCCCCAGCATTTT.

J is TRBJ2-1 and V is TRBV7-2, with 9 bases fitting TRBD2. J lost 6 bases, V lost 1 base, and 1 base had no gene match. This CDR3 has 14 amino acids. The germline CDR1 and CDR2 sequences are SGHTA and FQGNSA. The CDR3 DNA reads as TGTGCCAGCAGCTTAGGACTAGCGGTCAATGAGCAGTTCTTC. As protein: CASSLGLAVNEQFF.

The CDR3 is CASSTTGGIIYEQYF. Here the CDR3 DNA reads TGTGCCAGTAGTACAACAGGGGGCATAATCTACGAGCAGTACTTC. This chain links TRBV19 with TRBJ2-7, with 9 bases that match TRBD1. The CDR3 totals 15 residues. V dropped 4 bases and J dropped 3; count of bases not matched to a gene: 7. The V gene's germline CDR1 is LNHDA and CDR2 SQIVND (reference sequence).

The J gene is TRBJ1-2, the V gene TRBV30; TRBD1 matches at 7 bases. J gave up 8 bases and V 1 base, and 13 bases lay outside the gene matches. This CDR3 spans 15 amino acids. Germline values: CDR1 GTSNPN, CDR2 SVGIG (reference sequence). The CDR3 protein is CAWSDRGPGWGGYTF. The CDR3 coding sequence is TGTGCCTGGAGTGACAGGGGACCGGGGTGGGGGGGCTACACCTTC.

The rearrangement links TRBV9 to TRBJ1-4; the match to TRBD1 covers 9 bases. Germline V gene lookup returns CDR1 SGDLS and CDR2 YYNGEE. With V trimmed by 0 bases and J by 5 bases, 5 bases remained unmatched. The CDR3 runs 16 residues. The DNA of the CDR3 is TGTGCCAGCAGCGTAGGAGGGACAGGGTACAATGAAAAACTGTTTTTT. Protein sequence: CASSVGGTGYNEKLFF.

The genes are TRBV4-1 and TRBJ1-5, with D perhaps matching TRBD1 (5 bases). The CDR3 is 15 amino acids. V was trimmed by 0 bases and J by 6 bases, leaving 12 bases between them. Germline V gene data show CDR1 as MGHRA and CDR2 as YSYEKL. The CDR3 DNA reads TGCGCCAGCAGCCAAGATCCGGGGGGGACTCAGCCCCAGCATTTT. It yields the protein CASSQDPGGTQPQHF.

The chain joins TRBV9 to TRBJ2-1; TRBD2 agrees at 7 bases. Germline V gene data show CDR1 as SGDLS and CDR2 as YYNGEE. The CDR3 runs 17 residues. J was trimmed by 8 bases and V by 1 base; bases with no gene match: 15. The DNA for the CDR3 is TGTGCCAGCAGCGTACTGGGGGGAAATAGCGGGCTCGATGAGCAGTTCTTC. It yields the protein CASSVLGGNSGLDEQFF. The whole variable domain, remainder taken from reference TRBV9 and TRBJ2-1, is DSGVTQTPKHLITATGQRVTLRCSPRSGDLSVYWYQQSLDQGLQFLIQYYNGEERAKGNILERFSAQQFPDLHSELNLSSLELGDSALYFCASSVLGGNSGLDEQFFGPGTRLTVL.

The chain uses TRBV4-2 and TRBJ2-5; TRBD2 agrees at 7 bases. The DNA end is more similar to TRBJ2-7, so the J call may be wrong. The CDR3 extends over 16 amino acids. Germline CDR1 and CDR2: LGHNA and YNFKEQ. CDR3: CASSTPGGTHPYEQYF. The CDR3 nucleotides read TGTGCCAGCAGCACTCCCGGGGGGACGCATCCCTACGAGCAGTACTTC.

The chain employs TRBV29-1 and TRBJ2-5; 9 positions agree with TRBD2. This CDR3 spans 16 amino acids. Germline V gives CDR1 SQVTM, CDR2 ANQGSEA. Trimming at V came to 6 bases and at J to 5 bases, leaving 16 bases not matched to a gene. The CDR3 bases are TGCAGCGTAGGGAGCGGGAGGTTGGGGGGCCAGGAGACCCAGTACTTC. This gives the protein CSVGSGRLGGQETQYF.

The chain recombines TRBV7-2 with TRBJ1-3; D remains unclear. The germline V and J ends were trimmed by 4 bases and 0 bases, with 7 bases remaining between them. This CDR3 contains 14 residues. The V gene's germline CDR1 is SGHTA and CDR2 FQGNSA. In DNA, the CDR3 is TGTGCCAGCAGCTCGAGGGACTCTGGAAACACCATATATTTT. It encodes CASSSRDSGNTIYF.

The V and J genes are TRBV7-2 and TRBJ2-7; 8 bases line up with TRBD1. V gave up 2 bases and J gave up 0 bases; unmatched junction bases: 3. Germline V gives CDR1 SGHTA, CDR2 FQGNSA. CDR3 size: 15 residues. The CDR3 DNA reads TGTGCCAGCAGCTTACGACAGGGGAGCTCCTACGAGCAGTACTTC. Encoded protein: CASSLRQGSSYEQYF.

V and J are TRBV7-8 and TRBJ1-2, with D possibly TRBD1 on 5 matching bases. Germline CDR1 SGHVS, CDR2 FQNEAQ. Trimming pared 2 bases from V and 3 bases from J, leaving 13 bases between. The CDR3 spans 15 residues. As DNA, the CDR3 is TGTGCCAGCAGCTTAAGTGCAGGGCCGGACTATGGCTACACCTTC. The encoded protein is CASSLSAGPDYGYTF.

The chain uses TRBV9 and TRBJ2-3; 10 bases match TRBD2. The CDR3 contains 16 residues. Germline V gene lookup returns CDR1 SGDLS and CDR2 YYNGEE. Trimming took 4 bases from V and 2 from J; bases not matched to a gene: 7. The CDR3, as DNA: TGTGCCAGCAGCCTAAAAGCGGGGGGGAACACAGATACGCAGTATTTT. Translation gives CASSLKAGGNTDTQYF. Together with reference TRBV9 and TRBJ2-3, the CDR3 gives the full variable domain: DSGVTQTPKHLITATGQRVTLRCSPRSGDLSVYWYQQSLDQGLQFLIQYYNGEERAKGNILERFSAQQFPDLHSELNLSSLELGDSALYFCASSLKAGGNTDTQYFGPGTRLTVL.

This clone was found once. The chain employs TRBV27 and TRBJ1-4; TRBD1 agrees at 9 bases. The V segment lost 5 bases and the J segment 7 bases; nucleotides outside the gene matches: 5. CDR1 is MNHEY and CDR2 is SMNVEV in the germline V gene (reference sequence). CDR3 length: 14 residues. CDR3 DNA sequence: TGTGCCAGCAGTGCGACAGGGGGTAGTGAAAAACTGTTTTTT. Amino acids: CASSATGGSEKLFF. Full variable domain (remainder filled in from reference TRBV27 and TRBJ1-4): EAQVTQNPRYLITVTGKKLTVTCSQNMNHEYMSWYRQDPGLGLRQIYYSMNVEVTDKGDVPEGYKVSRKEKRNFPLILESPSPNQTSLYFCASSATGGSEKLFFGSGTQLSVL.

The V call is TRBV29-1, the J call TRBJ1-3; D remains unclear. Germline CDR1 reads SQVTM; CDR2 reads ANQGSEA. The CDR3 has 12 residues. V was clipped by 4 bases and J by 2 bases, with 6 bases between them. As DNA, the CDR3 is TGCAGCGTTGGTGAGGCTGGAAACACCATATATTTT. It specifies CSVGEAGNTIYF.